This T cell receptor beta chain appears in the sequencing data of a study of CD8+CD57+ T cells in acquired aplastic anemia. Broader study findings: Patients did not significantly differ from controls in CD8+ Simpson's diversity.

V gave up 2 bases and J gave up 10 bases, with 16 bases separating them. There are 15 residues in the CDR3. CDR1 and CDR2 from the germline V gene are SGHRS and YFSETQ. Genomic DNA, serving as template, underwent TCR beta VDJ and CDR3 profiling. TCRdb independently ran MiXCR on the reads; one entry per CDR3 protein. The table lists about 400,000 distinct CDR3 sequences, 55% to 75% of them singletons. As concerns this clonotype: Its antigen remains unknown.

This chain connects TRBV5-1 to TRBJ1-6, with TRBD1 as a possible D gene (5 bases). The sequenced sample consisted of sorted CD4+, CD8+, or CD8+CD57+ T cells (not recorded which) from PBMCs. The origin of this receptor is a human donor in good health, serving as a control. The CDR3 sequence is CASSFDGAFESPLHF. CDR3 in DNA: TGCGCCAGCAGCTTCGACGGGGCTTTTGAATCACCCCTCCACTTT. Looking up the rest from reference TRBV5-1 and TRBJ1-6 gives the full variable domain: KAGVTQTPRYLIKTRGQQVTLSCSPISGHRSVSWYQQTPGQGLQFLFEYFSETQRNKGNFPGRFSGRQFSNSRSEMNVSTLELGDSALYLCASSFDGAFESPLHFGNGTRLTVT.